The 15 T cell receptor beta chains given below trace back to one sample, sequenced in a study of blood T cells in healthy people across ages. It was with a sample-barcoded 5' primer and a J-beta primer mix that a second PCR of roughly 7 to 12 cycles was run. TCRdb passed the 5' RACE reads through MiXCR, listing each CDR3 protein once. Of approximately 760,000 distinct CDR3 sequences in the sample, more than 20% were seen once. The data also belong to a second study, concerning T cells of mothers and their children.

The sequenced sample consisted of blood. Every receptor here comes from a boy aged 10-17 years in good health.

The gene calls are TRBV4-3 and TRBJ2-5; possible D gene TRBD2, 6 bases. Near its end, the DNA agrees better with TRBJ2-1, so the J call may be wrong. CDR1 is LGHNA and CDR2 is YSLEER in the germline V gene. The CDR3 sequence is 15 residues long. The CDR3 DNA sequence: TGCGCCAGCAGCCAACGACTAGATAGGTACAATGAGCAGTTCTTC. It codes for CASSQRLDRYNEQFF.

As for this clonotype: This may be a read error: a much more frequent sequence differs by one nucleotide. This chain links TRBV5-1 with TRBJ2-5, with 10 bases lining up with TRBD1. There are 15 residues in the CDR3. Germline CDR1 and CDR2: SGHRS and YFSETQ. CDR3 sequence: CASSYSGQGYNERFF. In DNA form, the CDR3 reads TGCGCCAGCAGCTACTCGGGACAGGGGTACAATGAGCGGTTCTTC.

This chain joins TRBV29-1 and TRBJ2-5, with TRBD2 matching 11 bases. The CDR3 is made up of 16 amino acids. The germline V gene encodes CDR1 SQVTM and CDR2 ANQGSEA. V trimming: 5 bases; J trimming: 1 base; junction bases outside the gene matches: 9. The CDR3 DNA follows: TGCAGCGTTTCGCTTCTAGCGGGAGGCATCCAAGAGACCCAGTACTTC. Residues: CSVSLLAGGIQETQYF.

The chain combines TRBV7-2 with TRBJ2-1; 9 nucleotides agree with TRBD1. The J call may not be correct, given that the DNA end is closer to TRBJ2-5. The CDR3 length is 15 residues. From germline, CDR1 is SGHTA and CDR2 FQGNSA. The CDR3 DNA follows: TGTGCCAGCAGATGGGACAGGGACCCCCATTGGGCCCAGTACTTC. As protein: CASRWDRDPHWAQYF.

The chain has TRBV3-1 and TRBJ2-1; no reliable D call. The germline V and J ends were trimmed by 5 bases and 13 bases, with 12 bases remaining between them. The CDR3 length is 11 residues. Germline assignment: CDR1 LGHDT and CDR2 YNNKEL (reference sequence). In DNA form, the CDR3 reads TGTGCCAGCAGCTGGGAATCTGAACAGTTCTTC. Translated: CASSWESEQFF.

This clonotype has just a few counts. The J gene is TRBJ2-3, the V gene TRBV6-6; D gene uncertain. This CDR3 is 15 amino acids long. CDR1 is MNHNY, CDR2 SVGAGI, per germline (reference sequence). The V and J ends lost 5 bases and 0 bases respectively, with 12 bases between them. CDR3 amino acids: CASSIGRFSTDTQYF. CDR3 in DNA: TGTGCCAGCAGTATAGGACGGTTTAGCACAGATACGCAGTATTTT.

This clonotype came up a few times. V usage is TRBV7-2 and J usage is TRBJ2-5; D is perhaps TRBD1 or TRBD2 (5 bases each). TRBJ2-1 explains the end of the DNA better; the J call may be wrong. The CDR3 totals 19 residues. The germline V gene has CDR1 SGHTA and CDR2 FQGNSA. CDR3 sequence (DNA): TGTGCCAGCAGTCTCTCCTCGATGTACGGGGACCCAATTGTGAATGAGCAGTTCTTC. Its protein is CASSLSSMYGDPIVNEQFF.

The V gene is TRBV10-3, the J gene TRBJ2-7; 7 nucleotides match TRBD2. V shed 8 bases, J shed 3 bases, and the junction held 13 bases outside the gene matches. The V gene's germline CDR1 is ENHRY and CDR2 SYGVKD. This CDR3 region has 15 residues. CDR3: CAIGALAGDFYEQYF. As DNA, the CDR3 is TGTGCCATCGGGGCCCTTGCGGGAGATTTCTACGAGCAGTACTTC.

This clonotype was recorded only once. The CDR3 DNA is TGTGCCAGCAGCTTTGGGGACAGGGCCCACGAGCAGTACTTC. The encoded protein is CASSFGDRAHEQYF. The rearrangement links TRBV11-1 to TRBJ2-7; 9 nucleotides align to TRBD1. V was pared by 3 bases and J by 5 bases, with 5 bases of the junction left unmatched. Germline V gene sequence: CDR1 SGHAT, CDR2 FQDESV (reference sequence). The CDR3 is 14 residues long.

The rearrangement joins TRBV11-1 to TRBJ2-5; D unclear. CDR1 and CDR2 from the germline V gene are SGHAT and FQDESV (reference sequence). Trimming pared 1 base from V and 4 bases from J, leaving 13 bases between. This CDR3 is built from 15 residues. CDR3 nucleotide sequence: TGTGCCAGCAGCTTAGGGGTACAGACCCCAGAGACCCAGTACTTC. It codes for CASSLGVQTPETQYF.

The V gene is TRBV29-1, the J gene TRBJ2-1; D uncertain. The CDR3 covers 13 residues. Looked up from germline, CDR1 is SQVTM and CDR2 is ANQGSEA. The V end was cut by 5 bases, the J end by 0 bases, with 8 bases between. The CDR3 DNA reads as TGCAGCGTTCGGCATTCCTCCTACAATGAGCAGTTCTTC. This gives the protein CSVRHSSYNEQFF.

The chain employs TRBV20-1 and TRBJ2-7; TRBD1 matches 7 bases. This CDR3 comprises 13 residues. Germline CDR1 is DFQATT and CDR2 is SNEGSKA (reference sequence). After removal of 5 bases from V and 2 bases from J, the junction contained 6 bases not matched to a gene. The CDR3 reads CSAGQDIPYEQYF. As DNA, the CDR3 is TGCAGTGCTGGACAGGACATTCCCTACGAGCAGTACTTC.

This sequence joins TRBV5-6 and TRBJ2-1; 7 nucleotides align to TRBD2. J lost 5 bases, V lost 0 bases, and 11 bases had no gene match. Germline loops: CDR1 SGHDT, CDR2 YYEEEE. This CDR3 spans 17 amino acids. CDR3: CASSLGFREVWDNEQFF. CDR3 DNA: TGTGCCAGCAGCTTGGGTTTTCGGGAGGTATGGGACAATGAGCAGTTCTTC.

This rearrangement joins TRBV4-3 to TRBJ2-7, with TRBD2 matching over 7 bases. Germline values: CDR1 LGHNA, CDR2 YSLEER. The CDR3 is made up of 16 amino acids. V lost 5 bases to trimming and J lost 2 bases; unmatched junction nucleotides: 12. Here the CDR3 DNA reads TGCGCCAGCAGCACTTGGCCGGGGACTACGGCCTACGAGCAGTACTTC. Protein: CASSTWPGTTAYEQYF.

A few counts support this clonotype. The chain couples TRBV5-6 to TRBJ2-2, with D possibly called TRBD1 or TRBD2 (6 bases each). V lost 2 bases and J 5 bases, leaving 13 bases between the germline ends. The CDR3 is 15 amino acids. CDR1 and CDR2 (germline): SGHDT, YYEEEE. CDR3 DNA sequence: TGTGCCAGCAGCTTTGAGGGGGGCTTGACCGGGGAGCTGTTTTTT. It translates to CASSFEGGLTGELFF.